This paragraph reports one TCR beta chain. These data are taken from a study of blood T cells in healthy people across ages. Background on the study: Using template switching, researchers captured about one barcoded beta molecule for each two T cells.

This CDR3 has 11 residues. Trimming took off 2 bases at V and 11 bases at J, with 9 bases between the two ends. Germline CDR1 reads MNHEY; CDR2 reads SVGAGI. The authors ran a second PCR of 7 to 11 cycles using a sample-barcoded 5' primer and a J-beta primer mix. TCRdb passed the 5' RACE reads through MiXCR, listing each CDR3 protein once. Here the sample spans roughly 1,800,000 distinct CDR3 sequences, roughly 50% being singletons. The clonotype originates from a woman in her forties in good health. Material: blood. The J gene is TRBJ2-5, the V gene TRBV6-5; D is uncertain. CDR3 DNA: TGTGCCAGCAGTTACATTGGAAAGCAGTACTTC. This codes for CASSYIGKQYF.